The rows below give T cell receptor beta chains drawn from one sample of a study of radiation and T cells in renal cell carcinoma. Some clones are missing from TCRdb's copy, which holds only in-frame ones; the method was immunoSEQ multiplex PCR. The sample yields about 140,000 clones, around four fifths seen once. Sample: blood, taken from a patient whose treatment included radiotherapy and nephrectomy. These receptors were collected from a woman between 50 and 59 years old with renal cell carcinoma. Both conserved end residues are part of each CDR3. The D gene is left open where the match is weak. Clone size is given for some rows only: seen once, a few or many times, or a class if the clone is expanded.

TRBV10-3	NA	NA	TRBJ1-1	TGTGCCATCAGTGAGCCTGGGGACGGTGAAGCTTTCTTT	CAISEPGDGEAFF
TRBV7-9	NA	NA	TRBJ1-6	TGTGCCAGCAGCCAAGGGCCCTCTTCACCCCTCCACTTT	CASSQGPSSPLHF
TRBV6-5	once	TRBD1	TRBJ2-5	TGTGCCAGCCGAGGACAGGGGCAGACCCAGTACTTC	CASRGQGQTQYF
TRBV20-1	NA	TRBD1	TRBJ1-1	TGCAGTGCTACAGGGGGTCTCGGAGCTTTCTTT	CSATGGLGAFF
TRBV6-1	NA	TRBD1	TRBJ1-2	TGTGCCAGCAGGGGGACAGCTAACTATGGCTACACCTTC	CASRGTANYGYTF
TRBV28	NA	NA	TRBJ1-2	TGTGCCAGCAGCCCTGGGGCAGGACCTAACTATGGCTACACCTTC	CASSPGAGPNYGYTF
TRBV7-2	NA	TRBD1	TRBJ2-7	TGTGCCAGCAGCTTATTAGGGGGCATCGGCGAGCAGTACTTC	CASSLLGGIGEQYF
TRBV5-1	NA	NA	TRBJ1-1	TGCGCCAGCAGCTTGGCAGCCGAGAACACTGAAGCTTTCTTT	CASSLAAENTEAFF
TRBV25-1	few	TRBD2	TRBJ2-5	TGTGCCAGCTCCCGCCCTAGCGGGAGGGCGGAGACCCAGTACTTC	CASSRPSGRAETQYF
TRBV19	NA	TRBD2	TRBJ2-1	TGTGCCAGTAGTGGACTAGCGGGAGCCCATGAGCAGTTCTTC	CASSGLAGAHEQFF
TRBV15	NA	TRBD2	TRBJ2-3	TGTGCCACCAGTCAACGGGGGACTAGGGGAGATACGCAGTATTTT	CATSQRGTRGDTQYF
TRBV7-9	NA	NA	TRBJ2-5	TGTGCCAGCAGCTTAGCGGGAGAGACCCAGTACTTC	CASSLAGETQYF
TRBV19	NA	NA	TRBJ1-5	TGTGCCAGTAGTATTACGGGCAATCAGCCCCAGCATTTT	CASSITGNQPQHF
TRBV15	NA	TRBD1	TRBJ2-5	TGTGCCACCAGCAGAGACAAGACAGGGATCCAAGAGACCCAGTACTTC	CATSRDKTGIQETQYF
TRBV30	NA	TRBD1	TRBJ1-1	TGTGCCTTACGGGACAGGCCGAACACTGAAGCTTTCTTT	CALRDRPNTEAFF
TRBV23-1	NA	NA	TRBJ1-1	TGCGCCAGCAGCCAAGCGGGTGAAGCTTTCTTT	CASSQAGEAFF
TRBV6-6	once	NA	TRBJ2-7	TGTGCCAGCAGGATCTCCTACGAGCAGTACTTC	CASRISYEQYF
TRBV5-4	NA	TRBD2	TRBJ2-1	TGTGCCAGCAGCTTGCAGCTAGCGGGGGAAAACAATGAGCAGTTCTTC	CASSLQLAGENNEQFF
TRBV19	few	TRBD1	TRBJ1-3	TGTGCCAGTAGTCTACGACAGGGTTTCTCTGGAAACACCATATATTTT	CASSLRQGFSGNTIYF
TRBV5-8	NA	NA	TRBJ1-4	TGTGCCAGCCGCGGGGTGAGAAGGGAAAAACTGTTTTTT	CASRGVRREKLFF
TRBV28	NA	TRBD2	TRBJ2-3	TGTGCCAGCAGTTTTGCGGGAGCCACAGATACGCAGTATTTT	CASSFAGATDTQYF
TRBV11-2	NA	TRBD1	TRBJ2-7	TGTGCCAGCAGCTTACAAGACAGGGCCGAGCAGTACTTC	CASSLQDRAEQYF